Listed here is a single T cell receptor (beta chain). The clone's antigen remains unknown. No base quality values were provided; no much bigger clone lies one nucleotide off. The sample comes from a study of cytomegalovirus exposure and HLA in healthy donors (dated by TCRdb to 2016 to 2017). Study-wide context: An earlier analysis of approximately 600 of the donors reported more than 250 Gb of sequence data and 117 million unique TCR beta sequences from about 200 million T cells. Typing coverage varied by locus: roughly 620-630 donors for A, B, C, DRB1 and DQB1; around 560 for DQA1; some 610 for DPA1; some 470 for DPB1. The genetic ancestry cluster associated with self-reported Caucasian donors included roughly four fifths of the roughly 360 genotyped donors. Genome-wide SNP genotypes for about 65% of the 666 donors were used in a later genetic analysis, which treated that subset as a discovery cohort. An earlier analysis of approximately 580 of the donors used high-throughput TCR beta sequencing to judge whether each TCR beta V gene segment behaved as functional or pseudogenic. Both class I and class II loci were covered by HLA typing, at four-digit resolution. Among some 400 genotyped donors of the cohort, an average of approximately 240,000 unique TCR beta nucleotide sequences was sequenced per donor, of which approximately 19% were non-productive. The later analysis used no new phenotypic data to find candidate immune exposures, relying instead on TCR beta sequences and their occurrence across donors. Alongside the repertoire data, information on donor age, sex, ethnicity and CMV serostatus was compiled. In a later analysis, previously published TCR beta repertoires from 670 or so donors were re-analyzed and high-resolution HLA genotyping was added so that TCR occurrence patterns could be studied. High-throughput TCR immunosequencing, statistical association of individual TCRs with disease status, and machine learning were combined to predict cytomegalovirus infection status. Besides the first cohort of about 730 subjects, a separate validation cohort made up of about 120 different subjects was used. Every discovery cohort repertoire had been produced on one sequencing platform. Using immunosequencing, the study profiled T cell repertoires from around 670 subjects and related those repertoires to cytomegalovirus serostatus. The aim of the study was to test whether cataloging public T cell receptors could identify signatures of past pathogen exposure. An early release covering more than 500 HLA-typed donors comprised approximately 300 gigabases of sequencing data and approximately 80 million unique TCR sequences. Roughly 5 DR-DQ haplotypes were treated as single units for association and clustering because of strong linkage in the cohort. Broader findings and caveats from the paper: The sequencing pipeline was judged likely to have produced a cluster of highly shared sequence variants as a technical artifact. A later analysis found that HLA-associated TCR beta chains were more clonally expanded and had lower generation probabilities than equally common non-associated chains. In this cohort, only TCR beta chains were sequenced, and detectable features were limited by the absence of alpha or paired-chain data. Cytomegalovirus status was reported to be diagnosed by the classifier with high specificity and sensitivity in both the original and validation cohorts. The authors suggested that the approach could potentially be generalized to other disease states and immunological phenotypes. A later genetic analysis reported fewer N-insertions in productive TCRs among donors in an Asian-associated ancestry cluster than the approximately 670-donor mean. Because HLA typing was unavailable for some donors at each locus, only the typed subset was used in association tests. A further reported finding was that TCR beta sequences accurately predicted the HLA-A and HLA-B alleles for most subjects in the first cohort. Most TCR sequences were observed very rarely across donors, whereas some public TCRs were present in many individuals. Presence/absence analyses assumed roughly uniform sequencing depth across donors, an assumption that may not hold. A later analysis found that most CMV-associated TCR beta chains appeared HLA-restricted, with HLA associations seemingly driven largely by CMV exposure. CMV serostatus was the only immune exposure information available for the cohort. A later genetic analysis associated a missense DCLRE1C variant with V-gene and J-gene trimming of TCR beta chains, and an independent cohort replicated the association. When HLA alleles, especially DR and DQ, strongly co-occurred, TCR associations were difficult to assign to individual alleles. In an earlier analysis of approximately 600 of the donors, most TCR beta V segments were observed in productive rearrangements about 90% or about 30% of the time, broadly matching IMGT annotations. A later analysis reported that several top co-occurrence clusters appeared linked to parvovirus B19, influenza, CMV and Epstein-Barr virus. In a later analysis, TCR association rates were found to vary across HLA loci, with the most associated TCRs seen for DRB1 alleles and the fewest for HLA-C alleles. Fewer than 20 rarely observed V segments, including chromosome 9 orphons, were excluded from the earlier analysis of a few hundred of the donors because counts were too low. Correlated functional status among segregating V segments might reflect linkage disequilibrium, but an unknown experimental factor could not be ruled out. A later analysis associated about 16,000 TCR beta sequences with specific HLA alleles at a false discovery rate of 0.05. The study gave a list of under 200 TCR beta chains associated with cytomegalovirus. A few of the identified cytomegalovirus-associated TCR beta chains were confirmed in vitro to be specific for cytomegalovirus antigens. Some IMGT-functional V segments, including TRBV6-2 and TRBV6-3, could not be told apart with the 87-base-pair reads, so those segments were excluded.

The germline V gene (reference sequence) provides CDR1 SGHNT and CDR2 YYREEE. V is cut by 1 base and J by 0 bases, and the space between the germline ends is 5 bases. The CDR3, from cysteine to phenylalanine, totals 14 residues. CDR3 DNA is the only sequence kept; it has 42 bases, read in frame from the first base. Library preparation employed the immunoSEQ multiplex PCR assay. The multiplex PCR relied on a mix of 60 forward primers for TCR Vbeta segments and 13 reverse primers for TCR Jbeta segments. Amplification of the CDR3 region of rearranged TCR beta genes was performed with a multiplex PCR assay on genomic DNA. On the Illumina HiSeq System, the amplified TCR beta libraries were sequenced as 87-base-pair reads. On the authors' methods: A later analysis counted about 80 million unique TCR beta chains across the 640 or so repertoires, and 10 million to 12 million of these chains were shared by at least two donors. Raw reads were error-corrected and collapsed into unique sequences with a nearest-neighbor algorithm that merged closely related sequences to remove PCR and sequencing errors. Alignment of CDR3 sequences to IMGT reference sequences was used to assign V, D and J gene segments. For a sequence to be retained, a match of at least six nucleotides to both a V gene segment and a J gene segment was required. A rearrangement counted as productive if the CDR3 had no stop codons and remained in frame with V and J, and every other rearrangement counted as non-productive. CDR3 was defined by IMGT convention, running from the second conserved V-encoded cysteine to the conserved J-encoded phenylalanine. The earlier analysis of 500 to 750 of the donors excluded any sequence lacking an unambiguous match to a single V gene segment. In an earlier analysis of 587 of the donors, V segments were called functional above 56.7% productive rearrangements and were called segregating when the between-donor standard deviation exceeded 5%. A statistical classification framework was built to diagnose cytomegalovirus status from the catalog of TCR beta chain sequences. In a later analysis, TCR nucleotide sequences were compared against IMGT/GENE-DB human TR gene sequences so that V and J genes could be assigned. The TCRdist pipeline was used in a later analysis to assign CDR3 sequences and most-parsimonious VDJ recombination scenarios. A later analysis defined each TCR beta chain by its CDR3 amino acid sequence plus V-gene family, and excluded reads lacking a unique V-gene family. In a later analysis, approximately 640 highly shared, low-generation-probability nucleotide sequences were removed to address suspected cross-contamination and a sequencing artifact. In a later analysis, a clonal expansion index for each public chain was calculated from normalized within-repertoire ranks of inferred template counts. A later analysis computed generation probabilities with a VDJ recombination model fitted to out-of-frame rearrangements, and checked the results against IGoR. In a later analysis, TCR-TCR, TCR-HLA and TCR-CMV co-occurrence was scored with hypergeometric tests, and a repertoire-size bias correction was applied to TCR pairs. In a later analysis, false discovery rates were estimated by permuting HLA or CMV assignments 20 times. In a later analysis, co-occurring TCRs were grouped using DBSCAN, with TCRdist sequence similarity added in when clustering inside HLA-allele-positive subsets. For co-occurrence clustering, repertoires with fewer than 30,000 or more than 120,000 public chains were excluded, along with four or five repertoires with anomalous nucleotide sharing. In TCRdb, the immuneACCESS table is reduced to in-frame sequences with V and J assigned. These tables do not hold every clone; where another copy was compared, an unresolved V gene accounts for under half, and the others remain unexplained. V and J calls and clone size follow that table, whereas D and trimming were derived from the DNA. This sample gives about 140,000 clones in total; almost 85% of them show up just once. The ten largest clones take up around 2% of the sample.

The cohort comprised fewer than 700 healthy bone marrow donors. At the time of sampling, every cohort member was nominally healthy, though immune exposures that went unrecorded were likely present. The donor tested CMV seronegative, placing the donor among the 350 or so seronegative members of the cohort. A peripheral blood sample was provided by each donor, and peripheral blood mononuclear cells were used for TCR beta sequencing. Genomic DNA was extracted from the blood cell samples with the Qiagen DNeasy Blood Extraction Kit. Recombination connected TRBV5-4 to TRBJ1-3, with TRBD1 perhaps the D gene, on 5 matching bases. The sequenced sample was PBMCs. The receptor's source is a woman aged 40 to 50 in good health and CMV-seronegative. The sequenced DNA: TGTGCCAGCAGCTTGCAGGGCTCTGGAAACACCATATATTTT. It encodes CASSLQGSGNTIYF.